Sequencing of this TCR beta chain was carried out in a study of OX40 agonist ivuxolimab in advanced cancers. Overall study context: Patients were dosed intravenously with ivuxolimab at 0.01 to 10 mg/kg every 2 weeks.

Turning to this clone: What it binds is unknown.

Using immunoSEQ multiplex PCR, the repertoire was profiled, and TCRdb retains in-frame clones only, with some absent. This sample has about 27,000 clones; 81% occur once, and the top ten carry roughly 32%. V lost 1 base and J lost 6, with 12 bases in between. The germline gives CDR1 GTSNPN, CDR2 SVGIG (reference sequence). This CDR3 has 13 amino acids. Study-wide results and caveats: Normalized T-cell clonal expansion was also low in a subset of nonresponders.

J is TRBJ1-1 and V is TRBV30; a possible D gene is TRBD1 (5 bases). The sample in question was CD4+ or CD8+ T cells sorted from blood, obtained in a trial of the OX40 agonist ivuxolimab. The TCR sequence derives from an adult with an advanced solid tumor such as melanoma, head and neck, liver or kidney cancer. The CDR3 DNA follows: TGTGCCTGGAGTGAAATTGGGGGGGCTGAAGCTTTCTTT. Its translation is CAWSEIGGAEAFF.